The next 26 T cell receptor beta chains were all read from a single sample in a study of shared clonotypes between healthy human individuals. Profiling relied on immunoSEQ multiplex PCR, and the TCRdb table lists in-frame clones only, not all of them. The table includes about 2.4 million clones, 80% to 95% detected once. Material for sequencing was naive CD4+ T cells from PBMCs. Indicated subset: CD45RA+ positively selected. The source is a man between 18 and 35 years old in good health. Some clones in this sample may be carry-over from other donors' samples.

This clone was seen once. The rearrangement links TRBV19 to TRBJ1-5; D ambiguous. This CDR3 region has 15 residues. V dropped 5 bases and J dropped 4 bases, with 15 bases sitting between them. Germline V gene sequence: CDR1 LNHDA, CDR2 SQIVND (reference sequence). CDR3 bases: TGTGCCAGTAGTGGAACGGATTTGGGGAATCAGCCCCAGCATTTT. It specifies CASSGTDLGNQPQHF.

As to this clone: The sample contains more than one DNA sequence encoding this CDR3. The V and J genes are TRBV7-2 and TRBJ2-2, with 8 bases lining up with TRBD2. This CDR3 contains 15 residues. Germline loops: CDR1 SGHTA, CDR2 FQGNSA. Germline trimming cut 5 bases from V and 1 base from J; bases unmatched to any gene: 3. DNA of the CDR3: TGTGCCAGCAGCACTAGCGGCCAGAACACCGGGGAGCTGTTTTTT. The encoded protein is CASSTSGQNTGELFF.

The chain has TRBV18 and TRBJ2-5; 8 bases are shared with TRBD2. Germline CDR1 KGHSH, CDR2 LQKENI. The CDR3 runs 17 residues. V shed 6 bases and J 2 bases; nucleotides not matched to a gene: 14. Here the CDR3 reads CASSPLTGRALQETQYF. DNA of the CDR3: TGTGCCAGCTCCCCTTTGACCGGGAGGGCATTACAAGAGACCCAGTACTTC.

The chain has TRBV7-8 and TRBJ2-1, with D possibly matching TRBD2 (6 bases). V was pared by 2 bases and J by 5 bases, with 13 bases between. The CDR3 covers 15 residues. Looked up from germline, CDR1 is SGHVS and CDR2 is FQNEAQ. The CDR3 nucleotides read TGTGCCAGCAGCTTATTCGCGGGCGGGGACAATGAGCAGTTCTTC. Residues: CASSLFAGGDNEQFF.

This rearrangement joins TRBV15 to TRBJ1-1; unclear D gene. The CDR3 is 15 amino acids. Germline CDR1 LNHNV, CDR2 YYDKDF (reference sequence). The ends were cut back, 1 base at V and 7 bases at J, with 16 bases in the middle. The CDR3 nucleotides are TGTGCCACCAGCAGAGGCAGTACCGGGATTGATGAAGCTTTCTTT. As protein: CATSRGSTGIDEAFF.

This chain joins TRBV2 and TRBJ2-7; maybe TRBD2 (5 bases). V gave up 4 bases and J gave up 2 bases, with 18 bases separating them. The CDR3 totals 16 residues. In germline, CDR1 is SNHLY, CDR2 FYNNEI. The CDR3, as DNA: TGTGCCAGCAGTGGGGAATGGACTCACAGTCCCTACGAGCAGTACTTC. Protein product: CASSGEWTHSPYEQYF.

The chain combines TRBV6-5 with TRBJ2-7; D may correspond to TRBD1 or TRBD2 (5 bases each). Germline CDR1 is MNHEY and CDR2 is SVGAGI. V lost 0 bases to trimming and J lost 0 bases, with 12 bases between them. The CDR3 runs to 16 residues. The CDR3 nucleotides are TGTGCCAGCAGTTACTCGGGGGTCCTATACTCCTACGAGCAGTACTTC. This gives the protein CASSYSGVLYSYEQYF.

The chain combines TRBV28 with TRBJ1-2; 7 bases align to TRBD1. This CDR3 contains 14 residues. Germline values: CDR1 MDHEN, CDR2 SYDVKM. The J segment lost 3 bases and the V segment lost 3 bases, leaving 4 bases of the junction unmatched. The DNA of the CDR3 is TGTGCCAGCAGTTTCGGCAGGGGGGACTATGGCTACACCTTC. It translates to CASSFGRGDYGYTF.

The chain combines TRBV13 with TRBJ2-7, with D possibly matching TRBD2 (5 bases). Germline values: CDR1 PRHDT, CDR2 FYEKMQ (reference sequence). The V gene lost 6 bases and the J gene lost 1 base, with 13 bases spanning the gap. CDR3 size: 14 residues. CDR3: CASRLSRGSYEQYF. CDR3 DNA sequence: TGTGCCAGCAGACTCTCACGGGGATCCTACGAGCAGTACTTC.

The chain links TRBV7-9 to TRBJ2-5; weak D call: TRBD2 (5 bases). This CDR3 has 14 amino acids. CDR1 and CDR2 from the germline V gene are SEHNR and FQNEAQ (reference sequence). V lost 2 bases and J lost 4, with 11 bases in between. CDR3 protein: CASSLLASRETQYF. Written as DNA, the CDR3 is TGTGCCAGCAGCTTACTCGCTAGCAGAGAGACCCAGTACTTC.

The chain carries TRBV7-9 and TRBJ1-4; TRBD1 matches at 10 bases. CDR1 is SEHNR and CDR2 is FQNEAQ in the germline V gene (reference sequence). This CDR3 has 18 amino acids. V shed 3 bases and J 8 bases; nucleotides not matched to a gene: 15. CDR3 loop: CASSFIGDRGGINEKLFF. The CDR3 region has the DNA TGTGCCAGCAGCTTTATTGGGGACAGGGGCGGAATTAACGAAAAACTGTTTTTT.

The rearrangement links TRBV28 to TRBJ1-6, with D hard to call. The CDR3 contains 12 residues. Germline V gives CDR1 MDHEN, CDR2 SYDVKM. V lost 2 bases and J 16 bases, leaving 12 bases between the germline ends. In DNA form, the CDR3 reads TGTGCCAGCAGTTTAGGGCCCATTAAACTCCACTTT. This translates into CASSLGPIKLHF.

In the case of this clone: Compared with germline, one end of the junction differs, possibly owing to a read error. The CDR3 reads CASSSRTGGRTEAFF. The CDR3 nucleotides are TGTGCCAGTAGCTCGCGGACAGGGGGAAGGACTGAAGCTTTCTTT. V gene TRBV7-9 combines with J gene TRBJ1-1, with 10 bases matching TRBD1. CDR3 length equals 15 residues. Per germline, CDR1 SEHNR and CDR2 FQNEAQ (reference sequence).

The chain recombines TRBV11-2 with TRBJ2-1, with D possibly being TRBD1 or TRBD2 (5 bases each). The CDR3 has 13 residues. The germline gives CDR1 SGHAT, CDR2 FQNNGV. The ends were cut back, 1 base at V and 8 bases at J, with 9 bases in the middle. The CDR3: CASSLGQRDEQFF. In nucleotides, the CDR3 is TGTGCCAGCAGCTTAGGACAGAGGGATGAGCAGTTCTTC.

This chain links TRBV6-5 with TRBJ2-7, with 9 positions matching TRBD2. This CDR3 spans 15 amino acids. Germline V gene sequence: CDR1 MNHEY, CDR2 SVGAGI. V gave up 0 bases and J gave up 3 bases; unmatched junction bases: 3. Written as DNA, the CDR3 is TGTGCCAGCAGTTACTCCCTTAGCGGGAGCTACGAGCAGTACTTC. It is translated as CASSYSLSGSYEQYF.

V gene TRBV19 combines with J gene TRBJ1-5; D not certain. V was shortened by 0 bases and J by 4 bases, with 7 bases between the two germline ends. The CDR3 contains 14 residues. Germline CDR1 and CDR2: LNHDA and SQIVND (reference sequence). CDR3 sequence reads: CASSIDPVNQPQHF. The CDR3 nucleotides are TGTGCCAGTAGTATAGACCCCGTAAATCAGCCCCAGCATTTT.

The CDR3 reads CASSPGTSGSPEQFF. In nucleotides, the CDR3 is TGCGCCAGCAGCCCCGGGACTAGCGGGAGTCCTGAGCAGTTCTTC. The V call is TRBV5-1, the J call TRBJ2-1; 14 bases line up with TRBD2. The J segment lost 9 bases and the V segment lost 4 bases, leaving 6 bases of the junction unmatched. The CDR3 is 15 residues long. CDR1 and CDR2 from the germline V gene are SGHRS and YFSETQ.

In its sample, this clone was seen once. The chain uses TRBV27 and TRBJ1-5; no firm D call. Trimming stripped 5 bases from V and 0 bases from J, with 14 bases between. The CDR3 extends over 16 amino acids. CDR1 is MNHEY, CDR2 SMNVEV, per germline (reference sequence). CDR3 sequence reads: CASSNWGAYSNQPQHF. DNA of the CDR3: TGTGCCAGCAGTAACTGGGGTGCGTATAGCAATCAGCCCCAGCATTTT.

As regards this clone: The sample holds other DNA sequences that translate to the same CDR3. The CDR3 nucleotides read TGTGCCAGCTCACCACCGGGTGGGGGAGAGACCCAGTACTTC. It is translated as CASSPPGGGETQYF. The chain combines TRBV18 with TRBJ2-5; D possibly uses TRBD1 or TRBD2 (5 bases each). This CDR3 spans 14 amino acids. V lost 0 bases to trimming and J lost 4 bases, with 9 bases between them. The germline V gene encodes CDR1 KGHSH and CDR2 LQKENI.

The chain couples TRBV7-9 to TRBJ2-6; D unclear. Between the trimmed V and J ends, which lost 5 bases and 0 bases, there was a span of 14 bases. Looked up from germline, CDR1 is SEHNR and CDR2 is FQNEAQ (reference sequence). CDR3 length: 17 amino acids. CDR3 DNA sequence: TGTGCCAGCAGCCGCAGTGATTCCGTCTCTGGGGCCAACGTCCTGACTTTC. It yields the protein CASSRSDSVSGANVLTF.

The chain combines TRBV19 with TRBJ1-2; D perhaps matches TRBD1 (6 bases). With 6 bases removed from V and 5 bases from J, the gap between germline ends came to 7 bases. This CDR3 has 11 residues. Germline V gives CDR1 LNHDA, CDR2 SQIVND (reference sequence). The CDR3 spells CASRQGYGYTF. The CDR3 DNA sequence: TGTGCCAGTAGGCAGGGGTATGGCTACACCTTC.

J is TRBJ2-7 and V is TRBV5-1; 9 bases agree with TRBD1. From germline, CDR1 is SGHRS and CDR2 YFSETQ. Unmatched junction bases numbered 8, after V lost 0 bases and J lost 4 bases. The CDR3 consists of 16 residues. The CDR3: CASSLDGTGLTYEQYF. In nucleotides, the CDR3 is TGCGCCAGCAGCTTGGACGGGACAGGGTTAACGTACGAGCAGTACTTC.

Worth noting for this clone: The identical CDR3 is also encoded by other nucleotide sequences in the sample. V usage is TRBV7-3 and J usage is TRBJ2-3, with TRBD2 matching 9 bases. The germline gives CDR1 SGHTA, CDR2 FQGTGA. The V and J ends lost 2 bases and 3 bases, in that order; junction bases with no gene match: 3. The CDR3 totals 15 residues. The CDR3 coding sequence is TGTGCCAGCAGCTTAGCGGGAGGGCCAACAGATACGCAGTATTTT. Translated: CASSLAGGPTDTQYF.

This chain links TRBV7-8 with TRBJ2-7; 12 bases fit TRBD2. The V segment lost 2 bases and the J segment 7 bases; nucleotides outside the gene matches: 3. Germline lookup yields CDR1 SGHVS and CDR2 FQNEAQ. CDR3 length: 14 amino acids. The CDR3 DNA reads TGTGCCAGCAGCTTAATCCTAGCGGGAGGGGAGCAGTACTTC. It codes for CASSLILAGGEQYF.

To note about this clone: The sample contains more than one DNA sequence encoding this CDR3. The CDR3 region is CASSLTGGNEKLFF. DNA for the CDR3: TGCGCCAGCAGCTTAACAGGGGGTAATGAAAAACTGTTTTTT. The V call is TRBV5-1, the J call TRBJ1-4; 8 positions agree with TRBD1. The germline gives CDR1 SGHRS, CDR2 YFSETQ. J was trimmed by 4 bases and V by 2 bases; bases with no gene match: 1. The CDR3 length is 14 residues.

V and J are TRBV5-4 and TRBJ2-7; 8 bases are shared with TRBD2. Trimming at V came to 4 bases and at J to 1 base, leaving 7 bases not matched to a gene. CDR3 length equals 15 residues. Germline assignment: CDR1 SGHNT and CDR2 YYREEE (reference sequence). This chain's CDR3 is CASSTPGTRSYEQYF. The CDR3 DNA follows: TGTGCCAGCAGCACTCCCGGGACTAGATCCTACGAGCAGTACTTC.